Sequencing of this TCR beta chain was carried out in a study of shared clonotypes between healthy human individuals. Healthy HIV-negative adults with no recent acute infections or vaccinations were recruited as donors. V lost 4 bases and J lost 3; bases outside the gene matches: 15. The CDR3 totals 19 residues. Germline V gene data show CDR1 as SGHTA and CDR2 as FQGNSA. The method was immunoSEQ multiplex PCR; TCRdb's version includes in-frame clones alone and lacks a portion of them. The sample gives a few million clones, approximately 92% of which show up once; roughly 0.15% is in the top ten. The sequencing sample was made of naive CD4+ T cells sorted from blood. Subset noted: CD45RA+ positively selected. The chain combines TRBV7-2 with TRBJ2-4; 10 bases fit TRBD1. This receptor was taken from a man aged 18-30 years in good health. The CDR3 nucleotides are TGTGCCAGCAGCTCCACCGGGACAGGGGATTTAAAGGACAAAAACATTCAGTACTTC. Translated: CASSSTGTGDLKDKNIQYF.